This TCR beta chain derives from a study of CD8+ T cells in alopecia areata. Points from the study as a whole: Many of the expanded lesional clones endured in scalp and blood while on tofacitinib. Tofacitinib significantly lowered scalp clonality and expanded CD8+ clones among the top 100.

As for treatment: oral pan-JAK inhibitor, 5-10 mg twice daily. This clone appeared a few times. Its antigen remains unknown. RNA, once extracted, was reverse transcribed into cDNA for use as the sequencing template. Generated by immunoSEQ multiplex PCR, the TCRdb table keeps only in-frame clones and is missing some. The table includes a few hundred thousand clones, about two fifths detected once. The clonotype originates from a human donor with alopecia areata. This specimen consisted of CD4+ T cells sorted from blood, obtained at approximately week 30, from a patient treated with tofacitinib.

The CDR3 is CASSSAGDYEQYF. The CDR3 coding sequence is TGTGCCAGCAGCTCGGCGGGAGACTACGAGCAGTACTTC. This chain uses TRBV7-9 with TRBJ2-7; 7 bases agree with TRBD2. V shed 4 bases and J 3 bases; nucleotides not matched to a gene: 3. In germline, CDR1 is SEHNR, CDR2 FQNEAQ (reference sequence). The CDR3 is 13 residues long. The complete variable domain, with remaining parts taken from reference TRBV7-9 and TRBJ2-7, reads DTGVSQNPRHKITKRGQNVTFRCDPISEHNRLYWYRQTLGQGPEFLTYFQNEAQLEKSRLLSDRFSAERPKGSFSTLEIQRTEQGDSAMYLCASSSAGDYEQYFGPGTRLTVT.